This TCR beta chain was captured in a study of T cell responses to AZD1222 COVID-19 vaccine. Study information: Second-dose recipients at about 4 or about 12 weeks were treated as one pooled group.

The V gene lost 3 bases and the J gene lost 5 bases, with 17 bases spanning the gap. CDR1 is LGHDT, CDR2 YNNKEL, per germline (reference sequence). The CDR3 runs 16 residues. This table comes from immunoSEQ multiplex PCR, and its TCRdb copy is limited to in-frame clones, with some not included. The sample yields some 130,000 clones, over 65% seen once. This sample comprised peripheral blood, obtained on day 0 of AZD1222 vaccination. The origin of this receptor is an adult in good health. The V call is TRBV3-1 (or the pseudogene TRBV3-2), the J call TRBJ2-1, with D possibly TRBD1 on 6 matching bases. CDR3 bases: TGTGCCAGCAGCCACAGTAGGCAGGGGCTTCACAATGAGCAGTTCTTC. Protein sequence: CASSHSRQGLHNEQFF.